This passage covers 17 T cell receptor beta chains from one sample sequenced in a study of regulatory T cells in long-lasting Graves disease (TCRdb year 2021). Library preparation used multiplex PCR. Sequenced using an Illumina HiSeq 4000. CDR3 regions were amplified by Arm-PCR with iRepertoire HTBI primers to construct TCR beta libraries. The raw public data were reprocessed by TCRdb itself: fastp quality trimming at Q25, MiXCR clonotype calling, in-frame beta chains only. Here each entry gathers all rows of one CDR3 protein and keeps the most common genes and DNA. For this sample there are a few hundred thousand distinct CDR3 sequences; approximately 21% appear just once. About 6.6% of the sample lies in the top ten. The time point label of this sample denotes: persistent/refractory GD, antithyroid drugs over 5 years with positive TRAb. For both TCR sequencing and RNA sequencing, RNA was extracted from PBMCs using TRIzol.

Sequenced here: peripheral blood mononuclear cells (PBMCs), sampled when the disease was refractory, from a patient treated with antithyroid drugs. These receptors were obtained from a female donor with Graves disease.

This chain uses TRBV3-1 with TRBJ1-2, with D possibly TRBD1 on 6 matching bases. Trimming shortened V by 0 bases and J by 2 bases, and 13 bases separated the two germline ends. This CDR3 region has 16 residues. Germline V CDR1 and CDR2: LGHDT, YNNKEL (reference sequence). The CDR3: CASSQEGGTPNYGYTF. In DNA form, the CDR3 reads TGTGCCAGCAGCCAAGAGGGGGGGACACCAAACTATGGCTACACCTTC.

Turning to this clonotype: This may arise from a read error, as a much more abundant clone is one base away. The rearrangement links TRBV28 to TRBJ2-1, with D unclear. Germline V gene data show CDR1 as MDHEN and CDR2 as SYDVKM. Trimming left V 4 bases short and J 4 bases short, with 17 bases between. The CDR3 has 16 residues. The CDR3 loop reads CASSSPRRSEYNEQFF. The CDR3 DNA is TGTGCCAGCAGTTCCCCTCGTCGGAGCGAATACAATGAGCAGTTCTTC.

This clonotype was counted many times. J is TRBJ1-4 and V is TRBV6-2 or TRBV6-3; 7 bases agree with TRBD1. Germline V gives CDR1 MNHEY, CDR2 SVGEGT. The trim removed 0 bases at V and 8 bases at J, leaving 6 bases unmatched. The CDR3 extends over 15 amino acids. CDR3 nucleotides: TGTGCCAGCAGTTACTCCGGACAGGCTTCGGAAAAACTGTTTTTT. Translated: CASSYSGQASEKLFF.

Many counts were recorded for this clonotype. The chain employs TRBV30 and TRBJ2-7; D is uncertain. The CDR3 sequence is 13 residues long. Germline CDR1 and CDR2: GTSNPN and SVGIG (reference sequence). The V gene lost 2 bases and the J gene lost 0 bases, with 8 bases spanning the gap. CDR3 region: CAWSTGSSYEQYF. CDR3 DNA sequence: TGTGCCTGGAGTACCGGCAGCTCCTACGAGCAGTACTTC. The complete variable domain, with remaining parts taken from reference TRBV30 and TRBJ2-7, reads SQTIHQWPATLVQPVGSPLSLECTVEGTSNPNLYWYRQAAGRGLQLLFYSVGIGQISSEVPQNLSASRPQDRQFILSSKKLLLSDSGFYLCAWSTGSSYEQYFGPGTRLTVT.

The CDR3 nucleotides read TGTGCCAGCAGTTCACCACTACAGGGCTGGAAACTGTTTTTT. Amino acid sequence: CASSSPLQGWKLFF. The gene calls are TRBV28 and TRBJ1-4, with D tentatively TRBD1 (6 bases). The CDR3 consists of 14 residues. From germline, CDR1 is MDHEN and CDR2 SYDVKM. Trimming left V 4 bases short and J 11 bases short, with 17 bases between.

This clonotype was seen ten or more times. The chain couples TRBV5-1 to TRBJ1-1, with 8 bases matching TRBD1. V was clipped by 3 bases and J by 0 bases; unmatched bases: 4. Germline-derived CDR1 and CDR2 are SGHRS and YFSETQ. The CDR3 covers 15 residues. This CDR3 is CASSSGDRLNTEAFF. The DNA of the CDR3 is TGCGCCAGCAGCTCCGGGGACAGGCTGAACACTGAAGCTTTCTTT. Supplemented by reference TRBV5-1 and TRBJ1-1, the full variable domain reads KAGVTQTPRYLIKTRGQQVTLSCSPISGHRSVSWYQQTPGQGLQFLFEYFSETQRNKGNFPGRFSGRQFSNSRSEMNVSTLELGDSALYLCASSSGDRLNTEAFFGQGTRLTVV.

The chain recombines TRBV10-3 with TRBJ2-5, with D unclear. The germline V and J ends were trimmed by 2 bases and 2 bases, with 21 bases remaining between them. The CDR3 has 18 residues. Germline V gene sequence: CDR1 ENHRY, CDR2 SYGVKD. The CDR3 sequence: CAISEVERPEPPQETQYF. DNA for the CDR3: TGTGCCATCAGTGAGGTCGAGCGCCCAGAACCCCCACAAGAGACCCAGTACTTC.

The chain uses TRBV3-1 and TRBJ1-6; tentatively, D is TRBD1 (6 bases). The V and J ends lost 5 bases and 13 bases respectively, with 18 bases between them. CDR1 and CDR2 from the germline V gene are LGHDT and YNNKEL (reference sequence). The CDR3 sequence is 14 residues long. Written as DNA, the CDR3 is TGTGCCAGCAGCTCTCGACAGGCTGAGGGTCCCCTCCACTTT. Translating it yields CASSSRQAEGPLHF. The variable domain in full, with the rest retrieved from reference TRBV3-1 and TRBJ1-6, is DTAVSQTPKYLVTQMGNDKSIKCEQNLGHDTMYWYKQDSKKFLKIMFSYNNKELIINETVPNRFSPKSPDKAHLNLHINSLELGDSAVYFCASSSRQAEGPLHFGNGTRLTVT.

This clonotype was recorded at least ten times. V gene TRBV28 combines with J gene TRBJ1-5; D is undetermined. The CDR3 spans 15 residues. Germline lookup yields CDR1 MDHEN and CDR2 SYDVKM. V was cut by 6 bases and J by 0 bases, with 12 bases left in between. The CDR3 loop is CASSWTEYSNQPQHF. In DNA, the CDR3 is TGTGCCAGCAGCTGGACGGAGTATAGCAATCAGCCCCAGCATTTT.

In its sample, this clonotype was seen many times. The V call is TRBV28, the J call TRBJ1-2; the D is unclear. CDR3 length: 12 residues. Trimming took 5 bases from V and 3 from J, leaving 7 bases between them. The germline gives CDR1 MDHEN, CDR2 SYDVKM. CDR3 bases: TGTGCCAGCAGTGATTCCGACTATGGCTACACCTTC. Encoded protein: CASSDSDYGYTF.

This sequence joins TRBV30 and TRBJ2-2; the match to TRBD1 covers 9 bases. CDR1 and CDR2 (germline): GTSNPN, SVGIG (reference sequence). With V trimmed by 7 bases and J by 6 bases, 6 bases remained unmatched. The length of the CDR3 is 13 residues. The chain's CDR3 is CASDRGPPGELFF. CDR3 DNA: TGTGCCTCGGACAGGGGACCTCCCGGGGAGCTGTTTTTT.

This clonotype has only a few counts. The chain is built from TRBV6-1 and TRBJ1-1; perhaps TRBD1 as D (6 bases). Deletions cut 5 bases from V and 5 bases from J, with 15 bases between. The length of the CDR3 is 14 residues. CDR1 is MNHNS and CDR2 is SASEGT in the germline V gene. CDR3 residues: CASSSGGGRTEAFF. Written as DNA, the CDR3 is TGTGCCAGCAGTTCCGGGGGGGGCCGGACTGAAGCTTTCTTT.

This clonotype appeared many times. This rearrangement joins TRBV27 to TRBJ2-5; D might be TRBD1 or TRBD2, each matching 5 bases. The CDR3 runs 13 residues. CDR1 and CDR2 (germline): MNHEY, SMNVEV (reference sequence). With 4 bases removed from V and 7 bases from J, the gap between germline ends came to 13 bases. The DNA for the CDR3 is TGTGCCAGCAGTTCCGGGACCGCCTGGACCCAGTACTTC. This translates into CASSSGTAWTQYF.

The chain joins TRBV7-2 to TRBJ1-2; D call uncertain. There are 12 residues in the CDR3. Trimming removed 2 bases at V and 7 bases at J, with 8 bases between. Germline values: CDR1 SGHTA, CDR2 FQGNSA. CDR3 nucleotides: TGTGCCAGCAGCTTAAACGTCGGTGGCTACACCTTC. This codes for CASSLNVGGYTF.

This clonotype was seen a few times. The chain combines TRBV27 with TRBJ1-3; D ambiguous. Between the trimmed V and J ends, which lost 5 bases and 0 bases, there was a span of 11 bases. This CDR3 region has 15 residues. Germline CDR1 is MNHEY and CDR2 is SMNVEV (reference sequence). The CDR3 loop reads CASSPTQLSGNTIYF. CDR3 bases: TGTGCCAGCAGTCCCACCCAGCTCTCTGGAAACACCATATATTTT.

This clonotype was seen repeatedly, ten times or more. The germline gene is not matched at one end of the junction; a read error may be the cause. The rearrangement uses TRBV5-1 and TRBJ2-2; D unclear. This CDR3 is 13 amino acids long. CDR1 is SGHRS, CDR2 YFSETQ, per germline. CDR3: CASSLDGTGELFF. The CDR3 coding sequence is TGTGCCAGCAGCTTAGATGGGACCGGGGAGCTGTTTTTT.

J is TRBJ2-1 and V is TRBV19, with D possibly TRBD2 on 5 matching bases. V was trimmed by 5 bases and J by 3 bases, leaving 11 bases between them. The CDR3 runs 14 residues. CDR1 and CDR2 from the germline V gene are LNHDA and SQIVND (reference sequence). The CDR3 protein is CASSASGNYNEQFF. CDR3 DNA sequence: TGTGCCAGTAGTGCATCCGGGAACTACAATGAGCAGTTCTTC. Full variable domain (missing parts from reference TRBV19 and TRBJ2-1): DGGITQSPKYLFRKEGQNVTLSCEQNLNHDAMYWYRQDPGQGLRLIYYSQIVNDFQKGDIAEGYSVSREKKESFPLTVTSAQKNPTAFYLCASSASGNYNEQFFGPGTRLTVL.